This section outlines one T cell receptor (beta chain) sequence together with its context. As yet, its antigen is unknown. The data derive from a study of shared clonotypes between healthy human individuals. Findings and caveats of the study: When naive CD4 clonotypes were compared across a few donors, 5% to 5.5% were shared. Clonotypes shared by all four sorted-subset donors had higher generation probabilities than non-shared clonotypes.

Naive CD8 isolation took CD45RO-negative cells positively selected for CCR7 and excluded terminally differentiated effector memory CD45RA+ cells. The CDR3 is made up of 15 amino acids. In germline, CDR1 is SEHNR, CDR2 FQNEAQ (reference sequence). V was shortened by 8 bases and J by 0 bases, with 13 bases between the two germline ends. Each replicate PCR on the sorted subsets used 200 ng DNA (roughly 32,000 T cell genomes). Using immunoSEQ multiplex PCR, the repertoire was profiled, and TCRdb retains in-frame clones only, with some absent. This sample carries nearly 2 million clones, approximately 94% of them seen once, and the ten largest clones take 0.95% to 1.5%.

This chain joins TRBV7-9 and TRBJ2-2, with D maybe TRBD2 (5 bases). The clonotype was recovered from a man aged 18 to 30 in good health. Sequences were obtained from naive CD8+ T cells sorted from blood. The CDR3 loop reads CASWRSTANTGELFF. The DNA of the CDR3 is TGTGCCAGCTGGAGGTCAACTGCGAACACCGGGGAGCTGTTTTTT.